These 17 T cell receptor beta chains originate from one sample sequenced in a study of brain T cells in children with intractable seizures. Profiling relied on immunoSEQ multiplex PCR, and the TCRdb table lists in-frame clones only, not all of them. The sample shows tens of thousands of clones, 85% to 95% of them seen only once. The source material was peripheral blood, sampled at surgery. These TCRs come from a boy younger than two with tuberous sclerosis and intractable seizures.

The chain is built from TRBV6-6 and TRBJ2-7, with D uncertain. The V and J ends lost 6 bases and 6 bases respectively, with 12 bases between them. The CDR3 length is 12 residues. The germline gives CDR1 MNHNY, CDR2 SVGAGI (reference sequence). The CDR3 is CASSLVSAEQYF. CDR3 bases: TGTGCCAGCAGCCTTGTTTCCGCCGAGCAGTACTTC.

This clone was recorded only once. The gene calls are TRBV7-3 and TRBJ2-2, with 7 positions matching TRBD1. In germline, CDR1 is SGHTA, CDR2 FQGTGA. The CDR3 runs to 14 residues. The junction had 5 bases not matched to a gene; V was cut back by 3 bases and J by 7 bases. CDR3 loop: CASSLRTGHGELFF. For the CDR3, the DNA is TGTGCCAGCAGCTTGAGGACAGGTCACGGGGAGCTGTTTTTT.

The chain combines TRBV27 with TRBJ1-1; tentatively, D is TRBD1 (5 bases). This CDR3 comprises 13 residues. The V gene lost 4 bases and the J gene lost 5 bases, with 11 bases spanning the gap. Looked up from germline, CDR1 is MNHEY and CDR2 is SMNVEV (reference sequence). CDR3 DNA: TGTGCCAGCAGTTACGGCAAGGGGACTGAAGCTTTCTTT. The encoded protein is CASSYGKGTEAFF.

The chain joins TRBV11-3 to TRBJ2-5; 10 bases line up with TRBD2. The J segment lost 4 bases and the V segment lost 0 bases, leaving 8 bases of the junction unmatched. Germline V gene data show CDR1 as SGHNT and CDR2 as YENEEA. There are 17 residues in the CDR3. The CDR3 loop reads CASSLDRRASGGETQYF. The CDR3 DNA sequence: TGTGCCAGCAGCTTAGATCGGAGGGCTAGCGGGGGAGAGACCCAGTACTTC.

This clone was counted once. This chain links TRBV7-9 with TRBJ1-2; a possible D gene is TRBD1 (6 bases). Trimming stripped 2 bases from V and 4 bases from J, with 14 bases between. CDR1 and CDR2 (germline): SEHNR, FQNEAQ (reference sequence). The CDR3 loop spans 15 amino acids. This chain's CDR3 is CASSLSWTDAYGYTF. As DNA, the CDR3 is TGTGCCAGCAGCTTATCATGGACAGATGCCTATGGCTACACCTTC.

The chain joins TRBV7-2 to TRBJ2-2; D uncertain. The germline V gene has CDR1 SGHTA and CDR2 FQGNSA. Trimming stripped 4 bases from V and 1 base from J, with 7 bases between. This CDR3 has 14 residues. CDR3 in amino acids: CASSYSQNTGELFF. CDR3 in DNA: TGTGCCAGCAGCTACTCGCAGAACACCGGGGAGCTGTTTTTT.

The CDR3: CAWGPWGERSEQYF. For the CDR3, the DNA is TGTGCCTGGGGACCGTGGGGGGAGCGGAGCGAGCAGTACTTC. The rearrangement joins TRBV30 to TRBJ2-7; weak D call: TRBD2 (6 bases). The CDR3 runs to 14 residues. Germline assignment: CDR1 GTSNPN and CDR2 SVGIG (reference sequence). V was pared by 5 bases and J by 6 bases, with 20 bases between.

The rearrangement uses TRBV5-4 and TRBJ1-2, with 12 positions matching TRBD1. Germline CDR1 SGHNT, CDR2 YYREEE (reference sequence). The CDR3 has 15 residues. Germline trimming cut 1 base from V and 6 bases from J; bases unmatched to any gene: 4. The CDR3 DNA reads as TGTGCCAGCAGCTTGACGGGACAGGGGGCGCATGGCTACACCTTC. Its protein product is CASSLTGQGAHGYTF.

This sequence joins TRBV10-3 and TRBJ1-2; D gene ambiguous. CDR1 is ENHRY, CDR2 SYGVKD, per germline. Trimming pared 2 bases from V and 6 bases from J, leaving 7 bases between. The CDR3 runs to 12 residues. As DNA, the CDR3 is TGTGCCATCAGTGAGGGGCACCATGGCTACACCTTC. This gives the protein CAISEGHHGYTF.

The rearrangement links TRBV6-6 to TRBJ1-5; D is ambiguous. The CDR3 extends over 13 amino acids. Germline lookup yields CDR1 MNHNY and CDR2 SVGAGI (reference sequence). V lost 4 bases to trimming and J lost 7 bases, with 11 bases between them. The CDR3 sequence is CASSLNGEQPQHF. CDR3 sequence (DNA): TGTGCCAGCAGTTTAAATGGGGAACAGCCCCAGCATTTT.

The V call is TRBV6-5, the J call TRBJ2-7; 8 bases fit TRBD2. Germline CDR1 MNHEY, CDR2 SVGAGI. With 10 bases clipped from V and 6 bases from J, the junction kept 8 bases outside the gene matches. The CDR3 runs to 12 residues. The CDR3 DNA reads as TGTGCCACCACGTCGGGGGGGCCCGAGCAGTACTTC. It specifies CATTSGGPEQYF.

The chain employs TRBV7-3 and TRBJ2-1; TRBD1 matches 7 bases. Germline V gene sequence: CDR1 SGHTA, CDR2 FQGTGA. Trimming at V came to 5 bases and at J to 8 bases, leaving 6 bases not matched to a gene. The CDR3 runs to 13 residues. The CDR3 coding sequence is TGTGCCAGCAGCATGGGACAGAACGATGAGCAGTTCTTC. Translating it yields CASSMGQNDEQFF.

The chain has TRBV6-6 and TRBJ2-7; D uncertain. The germline V and J ends were trimmed by 4 bases and 1 base, with 11 bases remaining between them. The V gene's germline CDR1 is MNHNY and CDR2 SVGAGI (reference sequence). The CDR3 loop spans 14 amino acids. In DNA, the CDR3 is TGTGCCAGCAGTTCCCTGATAACGTCCTACGAGCAGTACTTC. It is translated as CASSSLITSYEQYF.

The chain is built from TRBV27 and TRBJ2-7; 9 nucleotides align to TRBD2. This CDR3 is built from 17 residues. The ends lost 5 bases at V and 5 bases at J; junction bases unmatched: 16. CDR1 and CDR2 (germline): MNHEY, SMNVEV (reference sequence). The CDR3 DNA follows: TGTGCCAGCAGTCCTGTCTTTAGCGGGGGCGAGGGGAACGAGCAGTACTTC. It encodes CASSPVFSGGEGNEQYF.

The chain uses TRBV5-1 and TRBJ1-2; possibly TRBD1 for D (5 bases). The V and J ends lost 7 bases and 0 bases respectively, with 16 bases between them. The CDR3 covers 15 residues. Germline V gives CDR1 SGHRS, CDR2 YFSETQ. The CDR3 nucleotides read TGCGCCAGCGCCCCGGGGGGACCCTCTAACTATGGCTACACCTTC. It specifies CASAPGGPSNYGYTF.

This clone turned up a few times. The chain employs TRBV13 and TRBJ2-5, with D perhaps TRBD1 (6 bases). Per germline, CDR1 PRHDT and CDR2 FYEKMQ (reference sequence). The CDR3 contains 13 residues. Trimming took 5 bases from V and 5 from J, leaving 12 bases between them. The CDR3 protein is CASSPVGGETQYF. CDR3 nucleotides: TGTGCCAGCAGCCCCGTAGGGGGTGAGACCCAGTACTTC.

The V call is TRBV12-3 or TRBV12-4, the J call TRBJ1-5; D not resolved. The CDR3 loop spans 13 amino acids. The ends were cut back, 0 bases at V and 4 bases at J, with 4 bases in the middle. The CDR3, as DNA: TGTGCCAGCAGTTTAGCCGGAAATCAGCCCCAGCATTTT. Translated: CASSLAGNQPQHF.